This entry lists 10 T cell receptor beta chains sequenced from one sample in a study of blood T cell dynamics during melanoma immunotherapy. Sequenced by immunoSEQ multiplex PCR; TCRdb stores in-frame clones only, minus some. The sample has approximately 28,000 clones, over 80% seen once. The time point: week 3, after first cycle of checkpoint inhibitor. Sequencing was performed on blood, taken from a patient treated with checkpoint blockade. The receptor source for this set is a human donor with melanoma.

V and J are TRBV10-3 and TRBJ2-5, with 14 positions matching TRBD2. V lost 10 bases, J lost 2 bases, and 6 bases stayed unmatched. CDR3 size: 15 residues. The V gene's germline CDR1 is ENHRY and CDR2 SYGVKD. CDR3 sequence reads: CATGLAGGLQETQYF. The CDR3, as DNA: TGTGCCACTGGACTAGCGGGGGGCCTACAAGAGACCCAGTACTTC.

The rearrangement links TRBV28 to TRBJ2-3; TRBD2 matches 11 bases. This CDR3 is built from 16 residues. Germline assignment: CDR1 MDHEN and CDR2 SYDVKM. Germline trimming cut 5 bases from V and 2 bases from J; bases unmatched to any gene: 6. For the CDR3, the DNA is TGTGCCAGCAGTGCCGGGACTAGCGGACCCACAGATACGCAGTATTTT. This encodes CASSAGTSGPTDTQYF.

This clone has only one observation. CDR3 DNA: TGTGCCAGCAGTTTATGGTCCAGGGGGAATGAGCAGTTCTTC. Protein sequence: CASSLWSRGNEQFF. The V gene is TRBV28, the J gene TRBJ2-1; 7 bases line up with TRBD1. Germline trimming cut 0 bases from V and 7 bases from J; bases unmatched to any gene: 3. This CDR3 contains 14 residues. Germline CDR1 MDHEN, CDR2 SYDVKM.

The chain joins TRBV7-9 to TRBJ1-2, with D unresolved. V lost 4 bases to trimming and J lost 6 bases, with 6 bases between them. In germline, CDR1 is SEHNR, CDR2 FQNEAQ (reference sequence). The CDR3 contains 11 residues. Here the CDR3 reads CASSSPHGYTF. The CDR3 DNA is TGTGCCAGCAGCTCCCCCCATGGCTACACCTTC. The variable domain in full, with the rest retrieved from reference TRBV7-9 and TRBJ1-2, is DTGVSQNPRHKITKRGQNVTFRCDPISEHNRLYWYRQTLGQGPEFLTYFQNEAQLEKSRLLSDRFSAERPKGSFSTLEIQRTEQGDSAMYLCASSSPHGYTFGSGTRLTVV.

This clone has a single count. This chain links TRBV29-1 with TRBJ2-2, with D possibly matching TRBD2 (6 bases). The CDR3 is 15 amino acids. The germline V gene encodes CDR1 SQVTM and CDR2 ANQGSEA. The V end lost 5 bases, the J end lost 7 bases, and 20 bases lay between the germline ends. CDR3 bases: TGCAGCGTTCTCGACCCGGGGGAAAAGAACGGGGAGCTGTTTTTT. This sequence encodes CSVLDPGEKNGELFF.

The rearrangement uses TRBV11-2 and TRBJ1-6; D is perhaps TRBD1 (5 bases). With 1 base removed from V and 14 bases from J, the gap between germline ends came to 12 bases. The CDR3 is made up of 13 amino acids. Per germline, CDR1 SGHAT and CDR2 FQNNGV. The CDR3 DNA reads as TGTGCCAGCAGCTTAGTTGCGGGGGGGACCCTCCACTTT. The encoded protein is CASSLVAGGTLHF.

The chain couples TRBV7-8 to TRBJ2-7; D uncertain. In germline, CDR1 is SGHVS, CDR2 FQNEAQ. V shed 0 bases and J shed 2 bases, with 8 bases lying between them. The CDR3 contains 14 residues. The CDR3 DNA follows: TGTGCCAGCAGCTTAGCAAGGTTAGCCTACGAGCAGTACTTC. Its protein product is CASSLARLAYEQYF.

This clone was seen a few times. CDR3 in amino acids: CASSRDVGELFF. CDR3 bases: TGTGCCAGCAGCCGGGACGTCGGGGAGCTGTTTTTT. The rearrangement links TRBV7-3 to TRBJ2-2, with D perhaps being TRBD1 or TRBD2 (5 bases each). The germline V and J ends were trimmed by 5 bases and 7 bases, with 8 bases remaining between them. This CDR3 comprises 12 residues. The V gene's germline CDR1 is SGHTA and CDR2 FQGTGA.

The chain links TRBV7-9 to TRBJ2-2, with TRBD2 as a possible D gene (6 bases). With 5 bases removed from V and 5 bases from J, the gap between germline ends came to 12 bases. The CDR3 sequence is 14 residues long. Looked up from germline, CDR1 is SEHNR and CDR2 is FQNEAQ (reference sequence). CDR3 in amino acids: CASSPREITGELFF. CDR3 nucleotides: TGTGCCAGCAGCCCCCGGGAGATAACCGGGGAGCTGTTTTTT. The complete variable domain, with remaining parts taken from reference TRBV7-9 and TRBJ2-2, reads DTGVSQNPRHKITKRGQNVTFRCDPISEHNRLYWYRQTLGQGPEFLTYFQNEAQLEKSRLLSDRFSAERPKGSFSTLEIQRTEQGDSAMYLCASSPREITGELFFGEGSRLTVL.

This sequence joins TRBV5-5 and TRBJ1-1, with D maybe TRBD1 (6 bases). CDR1 is SGHKS and CDR2 is YYEKEE in the germline V gene (reference sequence). Trimming cost V 1 base and J 0 bases, with 10 bases left between them. This CDR3 comprises 15 residues. CDR3 amino acids: CASSLTGWLNTEAFF. CDR3 DNA: TGTGCCAGCAGCTTGACAGGGTGGTTGAACACTGAAGCTTTCTTT.